Below are 24 T cell receptor beta chains sequenced from a single sample in a study of long-term antiretroviral therapy in people with HIV. The assay used was immunoSEQ (version v3.0), run at survey level. The data were produced by immunoSEQ multiplex PCR, yet TCRdb's version contains in-frame clones alone and is incomplete. This table has some 16,000 clones, roughly 94% appearing once. The specimen comprised unsorted PBMCs, sampled nearly 6.5 years after starting antiretroviral therapy. Receptors originate from a woman aged 50 to 60 with HIV.

The chain employs TRBV20-1 and TRBJ2-7, with D hard to call. The CDR3 has 11 residues. Germline V gene sequence: CDR1 DFQATT, CDR2 SNEGSKA (reference sequence). Trimming removed 1 base at V and 6 bases at J, with 7 bases between. CDR3 sequence: CSARGVGEQYF. CDR3 bases: TGCAGTGCTAGAGGCGTCGGCGAGCAGTACTTC.

V usage is TRBV5-1 and J usage is TRBJ2-1, with 14 bases that match TRBD2. Germline CDR1 reads SGHRS; CDR2 reads YFSETQ. CDR3 length equals 18 residues. The ends lost 3 bases at V and 0 bases at J; junction bases unmatched: 5. CDR3: CASSWTSGRRDSYNEQFF. The DNA of the CDR3 is TGCGCCAGCAGCTGGACTAGCGGGAGGAGGGACTCCTACAATGAGCAGTTCTTC.

This chain joins TRBV9 and TRBJ2-3; D uncertain. The V end lost 4 bases, the J end lost 4 bases, and 7 bases lay between the germline ends. There are 12 residues in the CDR3. The germline CDR1 and CDR2 sequences are SGDLS and YYNGEE. This chain's CDR3 is CASSRAADTQYF. The CDR3 bases are TGTGCCAGCAGCAGAGCCGCAGATACGCAGTATTTT. Full variable domain (outside the CDR3, taken from reference TRBV9 and TRBJ2-3): DSGVTQTPKHLITATGQRVTLRCSPRSGDLSVYWYQQSLDQGLQFLIQYYNGEERAKGNILERFSAQQFPDLHSELNLSSLELGDSALYFCASSRAADTQYFGPGTRLTVL.

This chain uses TRBV19 with TRBJ2-5, with TRBD1 matching over 7 bases. CDR3 length: 14 residues. The junction had 1 base not matched to a gene; V was cut back by 1 base and J by 2 bases. Germline values: CDR1 LNHDA, CDR2 SQIVND (reference sequence). Here the CDR3 reads CASSIADRQETQYF. The DNA for the CDR3 is TGTGCCAGTAGTATAGCGGACAGGCAAGAGACCCAGTACTTC.

This clone was observed once. The chain combines TRBV19 with TRBJ2-1; 12 nucleotides agree with TRBD1. The ends lost 7 bases at V and 6 bases at J; junction bases unmatched: 7. This CDR3 is 15 amino acids long. Germline CDR1 reads LNHDA; CDR2 reads SQIVND (reference sequence). The CDR3 coding sequence is TGTGCCAGTATGGGGGGACAGGGGGCCTTCAATGAGCAGTTCTTC. The encoded protein is CASMGGQGAFNEQFF.

The chain is built from TRBV28 and TRBJ1-1; 8 bases match TRBD1. The germline V gene encodes CDR1 MDHEN and CDR2 SYDVKM. The CDR3 sequence is 19 residues long. The V gene end was trimmed by 7 bases and the J gene end by 0 bases; junction bases not matched to a gene: 19. CDR3 sequence (DNA): TGTGCCAGCACCACCCAGGGACAGGTTTTTAATACCCTGAACACTGAAGCTTTCTTT. Translating gives CASTTQGQVFNTLNTEAFF.

This clone was recorded only once. The chain uses TRBV12-5 and TRBJ1-5, with D unresolved. Germline CDR1 reads LGHNT; CDR2 reads FRNRAP. Trimming cost V 0 bases and J 3 bases, with 3 bases left between them. The CDR3 totals 13 residues. CDR3 sequence reads: CASGLVPNQPQHF. DNA for the CDR3: TGTGCTAGTGGTTTGGTCCCCAATCAGCCCCAGCATTTT.

The rearrangement links TRBV15 to TRBJ2-5; D may correspond to TRBD1 or TRBD2 (5 bases each). The J call may be in error: the DNA end matches TRBJ2-7 better. The length of the CDR3 is 13 residues. Germline V CDR1 and CDR2: LNHNV, YYDKDF (reference sequence). CDR3 in amino acids: CATSPRDAYEQYF. In DNA, the CDR3 is TGTGCCACCAGCCCCCGGGACGCCTACGAGCAGTACTTC.

This sequence joins TRBV18 and TRBJ2-7, with 8 bases identical to TRBD2. J lost 0 bases, V lost 0 bases, and 4 bases had no gene match. CDR1 and CDR2 from the germline V gene are KGHSH and LQKENI. The CDR3 is 16 residues long. CDR3 DNA: TGTGCCAGCTCACCACCAACGGGAGGGGACTCCTACGAGCAGTACTTC. Translated, it gives CASSPPTGGDSYEQYF.

The chain is built from TRBV30 and TRBJ1-5; 11 nucleotides align to TRBD1. J lost 3 bases, V lost 1 base, and 14 bases had no gene match. The CDR3 has 19 amino acids. In germline, CDR1 is GTSNPN, CDR2 SVGIG (reference sequence). In DNA, the CDR3 is TGTGCCTGGAGTGAAAGGGGACAGGGGGATTTGACGGCCAATCAGCCCCAGCATTTT. The encoded protein is CAWSERGQGDLTANQPQHF.

The CDR3 loop reads CASSYSREDNEQFF. DNA of the CDR3: TGTGCCAGCAGTTACTCCCGGGAGGACAATGAGCAGTTCTTC. This chain uses TRBV6-6 with TRBJ2-1; 7 nucleotides match TRBD2. Germline V gives CDR1 MNHNY, CDR2 SVGAGI (reference sequence). J lost 5 bases, V lost 0 bases, and 1 base had no gene match. The CDR3 is 14 residues long.

The chain combines TRBV6-1 with TRBJ2-1, with D perhaps TRBD1 (6 bases). This CDR3 comprises 14 residues. The germline V gene encodes CDR1 MNHNS and CDR2 SASEGT. The V end lost 5 bases, the J end lost 5 bases, and 13 bases lay between the germline ends. Here the CDR3 DNA reads TGTGCCAGCAGTCCCAACAGGGTGAACAATGAGCAGTTCTTC. Protein: CASSPNRVNNEQFF.

This rearrangement joins TRBV4-3 to TRBJ2-7; D is perhaps TRBD1 (6 bases). The CDR3 has 15 amino acids. The V and J ends lost 0 bases and 2 bases respectively, with 11 bases between them. CDR1 is LGHNA, CDR2 YSLEER, per germline. CDR3 protein: CASSQDRTETYEQYF. For the CDR3, the DNA is TGCGCCAGCAGCCAAGATCGGACAGAAACCTACGAGCAGTACTTC.

This sequence joins TRBV6-5 and TRBJ2-3; either TRBD1 or TRBD2 may supply D (5 bases each). V was trimmed by 8 bases and J by 1 base, leaving 10 bases between them. The germline V gene has CDR1 MNHEY and CDR2 SVGAGI. The CDR3 is 13 residues long. The CDR3 here is CASGAGRTDTQYF. CDR3 sequence (DNA): TGTGCCAGCGGGGCGGGTCGCACAGATACGCAGTATTTT.

The chain recombines TRBV5-1 with TRBJ2-3; 13 bases map to TRBD2. Germline CDR1 reads SGHRS; CDR2 reads YFSETQ. The CDR3 is 16 residues long. V gave up 0 bases and J gave up 4 bases; unmatched junction bases: 2. CDR3 residues: CASSLELAGGADTQYF. For the CDR3, the DNA is TGCGCCAGCAGCTTGGAACTAGCGGGAGGGGCAGATACGCAGTATTTT.

The CDR3 loop is CASSLGQGGYNEQFF. CDR3 coding DNA: TGTGCCAGCAGCTTGGGACAGGGGGGCTACAATGAGCAGTTCTTC. The chain has TRBV7-8 and TRBJ2-1, with 11 bases aligning to TRBD1. V shed 3 bases and J 3 bases; nucleotides not matched to a gene: 1. Germline V gene sequence: CDR1 SGHVS, CDR2 FQNEAQ. The length of the CDR3 is 15 residues.

This chain links TRBV27 with TRBJ2-7, with 8 nucleotides matching TRBD2. The CDR3 totals 16 residues. Losses at the gene ends were 1 base for V and 1 base for J; bases not matched to a gene: 6. Germline assignment: CDR1 MNHEY and CDR2 SMNVEV (reference sequence). The CDR3: CASSLLASGSSYEQYF. For the CDR3, the DNA is TGTGCCAGCAGTTTATTGGCTAGCGGGTCTTCCTACGAGCAGTACTTC.

This chain uses TRBV6-5 with TRBJ1-4; D not certain. The CDR3 covers 16 residues. V was cut by 2 bases and J by 3 bases, with 13 bases left in between. The germline gives CDR1 MNHEY, CDR2 SVGAGI. Here the CDR3 reads CASSYRGFASNEKLFF. The DNA for the CDR3 is TGTGCCAGCAGTTACCGCGGGTTTGCGTCTAATGAAAAACTGTTTTTT.

V is TRBV7-2 and J is TRBJ1-2, with D perhaps matching TRBD1 (6 bases). The CDR3 loop spans 14 amino acids. Germline loops: CDR1 SGHTA, CDR2 FQGNSA. Trimming left V 5 bases short and J 6 bases short, with 16 bases between. CDR3 amino acids: CASSPVQGGNGYTF. The CDR3, as DNA: TGTGCCAGCAGCCCCGTACAGGGTGGGAATGGCTACACCTTC.

This sequence joins TRBV19 and TRBJ1-2; D gene uncertain. Germline V CDR1 and CDR2: LNHDA, SQIVND (reference sequence). Trimming took off 3 bases at V and 7 bases at J, with 18 bases between the two ends. CDR3 length equals 15 residues. The CDR3 nucleotides read TGTGCCAGTAGTATTGGCCGCCCGGGTGCTGGTGGCTACACCTTC. Amino acids: CASSIGRPGAGGYTF. Drawing the rest from reference TRBV19 and TRBJ1-2, the complete variable domain is DGGITQSPKYLFRKEGQNVTLSCEQNLNHDAMYWYRQDPGQGLRLIYYSQIVNDFQKGDIAEGYSVSREKKESFPLTVTSAQKNPTAFYLCASSIGRPGAGGYTFGSGTRLTVV.

The chain employs TRBV27 and TRBJ2-1; no firm D call. The CDR3 runs to 15 residues. V was cut by 0 bases and J by 3 bases, with 9 bases left in between. Germline CDR1 is MNHEY and CDR2 is SMNVEV (reference sequence). As DNA, the CDR3 is TGTGCCAGCAGTTTATCGTCCAGCGTCTACAATGAGCAGTTCTTC. It translates to CASSLSSSVYNEQFF.

The CDR3 loop reads CATAKGFGPYEQYF. In nucleotides, the CDR3 is TGTGCCACCGCTAAGGGGTTCGGTCCCTACGAGCAGTACTTC. This chain joins TRBV28 and TRBJ2-7; D is possibly TRBD1 (5 bases). V was cut by 10 bases and J by 2 bases, with 18 bases left in between. This CDR3 contains 14 residues. Germline V gives CDR1 MDHEN, CDR2 SYDVKM.

The chain joins TRBV27 to TRBJ1-3; D remains unclear. V shed 0 bases and J shed 1 base, with 13 bases lying between them. CDR1 is MNHEY, CDR2 SMNVEV, per germline (reference sequence). This CDR3 spans 17 amino acids. The CDR3 DNA reads TGTGCCAGCAGTTTATCACCCGTGGCAGCGTCTGGAAACACCATATATTTT. Encoded protein: CASSLSPVAASGNTIYF.

The rearrangement joins TRBV18 to TRBJ2-2, with a weak D call TRBD2 (6 bases). The germline gives CDR1 KGHSH, CDR2 LQKENI. There are 13 residues in the CDR3. V was cut by 3 bases and J by 5 bases, with 7 bases left in between. The CDR3 here is CASSPRDTGELFF. CDR3 DNA sequence: TGTGCCAGCTCACCGCGGGATACCGGGGAGCTGTTTTTT. Looking up the rest from reference TRBV18 and TRBJ2-2 gives the full variable domain: NAGVMQNPRHLVRRRGQEARLRCSPMKGHSHVYWYRQLPEEGLKFMVYLQKENIIDESGMPKERFSAEFPKEGPSILRIQQVVRGDSAAYFCASSPRDTGELFFGEGSRLTVL.